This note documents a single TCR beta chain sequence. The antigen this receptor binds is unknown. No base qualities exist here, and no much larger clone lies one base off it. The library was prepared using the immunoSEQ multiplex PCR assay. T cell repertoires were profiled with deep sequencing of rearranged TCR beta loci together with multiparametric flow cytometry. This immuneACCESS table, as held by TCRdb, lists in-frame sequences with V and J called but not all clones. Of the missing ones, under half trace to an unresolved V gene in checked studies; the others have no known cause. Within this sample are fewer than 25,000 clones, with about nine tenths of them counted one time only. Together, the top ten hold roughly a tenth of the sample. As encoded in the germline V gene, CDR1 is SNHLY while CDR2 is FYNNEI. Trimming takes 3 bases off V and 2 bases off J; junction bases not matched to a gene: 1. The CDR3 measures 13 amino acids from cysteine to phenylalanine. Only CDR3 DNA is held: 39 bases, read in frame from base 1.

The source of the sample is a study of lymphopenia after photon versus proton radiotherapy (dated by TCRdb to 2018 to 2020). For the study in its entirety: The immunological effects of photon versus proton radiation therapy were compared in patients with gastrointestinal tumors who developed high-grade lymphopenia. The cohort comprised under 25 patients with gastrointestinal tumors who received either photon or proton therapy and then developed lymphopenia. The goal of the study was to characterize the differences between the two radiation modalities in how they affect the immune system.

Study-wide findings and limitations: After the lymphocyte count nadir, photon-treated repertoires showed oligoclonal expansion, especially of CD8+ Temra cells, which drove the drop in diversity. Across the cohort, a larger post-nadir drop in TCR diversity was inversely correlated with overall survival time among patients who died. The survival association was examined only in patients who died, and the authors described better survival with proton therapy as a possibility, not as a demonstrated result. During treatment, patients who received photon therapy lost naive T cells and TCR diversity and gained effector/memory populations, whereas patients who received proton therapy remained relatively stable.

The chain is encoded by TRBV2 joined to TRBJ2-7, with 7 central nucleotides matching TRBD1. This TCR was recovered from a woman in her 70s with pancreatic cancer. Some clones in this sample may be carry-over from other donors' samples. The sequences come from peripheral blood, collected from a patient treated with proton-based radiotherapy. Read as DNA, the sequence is TGTGCCAGCAGTGAGGGACAGACCTACGAGCAGTACTTC. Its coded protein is CASSEGQTYEQYF.